The sequence of this TCR beta chain was determined in a study of OX40 agonist ivuxolimab in advanced cancers. Data came from immunoSEQ multiplex PCR; TCRdb stores just in-frame clones and leaves some out. The table has tens of thousands of clones, roughly 92% seen once; the top ten hold roughly 2.8%. This CDR3 has 14 amino acids. Germline CDR1 reads LNHDA; CDR2 reads SQIVND (reference sequence). Trimming shortened V by 6 bases and J by 1 base, and 12 bases separated the two germline ends. The clonotype comes from an adult with an advanced solid tumor such as melanoma, head and neck, liver or kidney cancer. The sample in question was CD4+ or CD8+ T cells sorted from blood, obtained in a trial of the OX40 agonist ivuxolimab. This chain uses TRBV19 with TRBJ1-1, with D maybe TRBD1 (6 bases). The CDR3 DNA reads TGTGCCAGTAGCCAAAGGGGGGGGAACACTGAAGCTTTCTTT. The encoded protein is CASSQRGGNTEAFF.